The 13 T cell receptor beta chains listed next were all sequenced from one sample in a study of human T cells and chemical hapten exposure. Time point described: patch test 1, 2 weeks after DPC sensitization. The treatment is: therapeutic diphenylcyclopropenone sensitization with weekly scalp DPC. TCRdb called the RACE reads again in MiXCR, with one record for every CDR3 protein. The sample carries over 75,000 distinct CDR3 sequences, over 6% recorded once. Sequencing was performed on whole blood, taken in connection with sensitization to the hapten diphenylcyclopropenone (DPC). The receptor source for this set is a woman in her 30s with alopecia areata. Some clones in this sample may be carry-over from other donors' samples.

This clonotype was seen a few times. The chain joins TRBV27 to TRBJ1-6; D gene unclear. The CDR3 runs 13 residues. The V gene's germline CDR1 is MNHEY and CDR2 SMNVEV (reference sequence). V dropped 6 bases and J dropped 10 bases, with 13 bases sitting between them. The CDR3 region is CASRGPGGSPLHF. The CDR3 DNA is TGTGCCAGCAGGGGTCCGGGCGGGTCACCCCTCCACTTT.

This clonotype has more than one count but fewer than ten. The gene calls are TRBV7-9 and TRBJ2-7; TRBD2 agrees at 8 bases. CDR3 length: 14 residues. Germline V gene sequence: CDR1 SEHNR, CDR2 FQNEAQ (reference sequence). J gave up 6 bases and V 5 bases, and 9 bases lay outside the gene matches. The CDR3 region is CASSRSGTRGEQYF. CDR3 sequence (DNA): TGTGCCAGCAGCCGGTCCGGGACTAGAGGCGAGCAGTACTTC.

The table lists this clonotype with many counts. The chain recombines TRBV20-1 with TRBJ2-5; TRBD2 agrees at 7 bases. Germline V gives CDR1 DFQATT, CDR2 SNEGSKA (reference sequence). V gave up 6 bases and J gave up 5 bases; unmatched junction bases: 3. The CDR3 contains 11 residues. The CDR3: CSAGGSETQYF. The DNA of the CDR3 is TGCAGTGCCGGGGGGTCCGAGACCCAGTACTTC.

The sample holds many counts of this clonotype. This rearrangement joins TRBV10-3 to TRBJ1-1, with D possibly TRBD1 on 5 matching bases. Germline lookup yields CDR1 ENHRY and CDR2 SYGVKD. Trimming took 6 bases from V and 1 from J, leaving 9 bases between them. The CDR3 consists of 13 residues. The DNA of the CDR3 is TGTGCCATCAGAACAACAGGGAACACTGAAGCTTTCTTT. This codes for CAIRTTGNTEAFF.

This clonotype appeared many times. This chain links TRBV5-1 with TRBJ2-3; D is perhaps TRBD2 (6 bases). V lost 4 bases and J 0 bases, leaving 12 bases between the germline ends. Germline V lookup: CDR1 SGHRS, CDR2 YFSETQ. The CDR3 loop spans 15 amino acids. As DNA, the CDR3 is TGCGCCAGCAGCACCAGCGGGTCTAGCACAGATACGCAGTATTTT. This gives the protein CASSTSGSSTDTQYF.

This clonotype was counted many times. The CDR3 region is CASSLEGGIETQYF. In DNA form, the CDR3 reads TGTGCCAGCAGTTTGGAGGGGGGAATTGAGACCCAGTACTTC. This chain connects TRBV6-5 to TRBJ2-5, with D tentatively TRBD1 or TRBD2 (6 bases each). Germline CDR1 MNHEY, CDR2 SVGAGI. The CDR3 has 14 amino acids. The germline V and J ends were trimmed by 4 bases and 5 bases, with 14 bases remaining between them.

This clonotype was observed a few times. V usage is TRBV12-5 and J usage is TRBJ2-7; D might be TRBD1 or TRBD2, each matching 6 bases. Trimming cost V 3 bases and J 7 bases, with 13 bases left between them. This CDR3 is built from 13 residues. CDR1 is LGHNT and CDR2 is FRNRAP in the germline V gene. As DNA, the CDR3 is TGTGCTAGTGGTTTCTCCGGGGGCGGGGAGCAGTACTTC. This translates into CASGFSGGGEQYF.

This clonotype was seen many times. The chain combines TRBV28 with TRBJ2-7; D is possibly TRBD1 or TRBD2 (5 bases each). The CDR3 loop spans 15 amino acids. The germline gives CDR1 MDHEN, CDR2 SYDVKM. Trimming cost V 4 bases and J 3 bases, with 16 bases left between them. The CDR3 loop is CASSSFPGPSYEQYF. The CDR3 DNA follows: TGTGCCAGCAGTTCATTTCCGGGGCCCAGCTACGAGCAGTACTTC.

This clonotype has at least ten counts. This chain links TRBV5-1 with TRBJ1-4; 7 bases align to TRBD1. The CDR3 covers 14 residues. V lost 2 bases and J lost 5; bases outside the gene matches: 3. CDR1 and CDR2 from the germline V gene are SGHRS and YFSETQ. For the CDR3, the DNA is TGCGCCAGCAGCTTCCAACAGGGGAATGAAAAACTGTTTTTT. Its protein product is CASSFQQGNEKLFF.

This chain uses TRBV18 with TRBJ2-3; D possibly corresponds to TRBD1 (5 bases). The germline V and J ends were trimmed by 0 bases and 5 bases, with 9 bases remaining between them. The CDR3 loop spans 14 amino acids. Germline-derived CDR1 and CDR2 are KGHSH and LQKENI. In DNA, the CDR3 is TGTGCCAGCTCACCACCCAGGGCTGGAGATACGCAGTATTTT. This gives the protein CASSPPRAGDTQYF. Together with reference TRBV18 and TRBJ2-3, the CDR3 gives the full variable domain: NAGVMQNPRHLVRRRGQEARLRCSPMKGHSHVYWYRQLPEEGLKFMVYLQKENIIDESGMPKERFSAEFPKEGPSILRIQQVVRGDSAAYFCASSPPRAGDTQYFGPGTRLTVL.

V gene TRBV19 combines with J gene TRBJ1-1, with TRBD1 identical over 8 bases. Per the germline V gene, CDR1 is LNHDA and CDR2 is SQIVND (reference sequence). The CDR3 is 16 residues long. Losses at the gene ends were 6 bases for V and 1 base for J; bases not matched to a gene: 10. CDR3 in DNA: TGTGCCAGTAGCCCGAGACAGGGGCTCGAGAACACTGAAGCTTTCTTT. Residues: CASSPRQGLENTEAFF. Looking up the rest from reference TRBV19 and TRBJ1-1 gives the full variable domain: DGGITQSPKYLFRKEGQNVTLSCEQNLNHDAMYWYRQDPGQGLRLIYYSQIVNDFQKGDIAEGYSVSREKKESFPLTVTSAQKNPTAFYLCASSPRQGLENTEAFFGQGTRLTVV.

This clonotype was detected many times. This chain uses TRBV30 with TRBJ1-5; unclear D gene. The germline V gene encodes CDR1 GTSNPN and CDR2 SVGIG (reference sequence). Trimming took off 2 bases at V and 2 bases at J, with 10 bases between the two ends. The CDR3 has 14 residues. CDR3 coding DNA: TGTGCCTGGAGTTCACAGACTGGCAATCAGCCCCAGCATTTT. Protein sequence: CAWSSQTGNQPQHF.

The CDR3 here is CASSLVREPYEQYF. CDR3 nucleotides: TGTGCCAGCAGTTTGGTAAGGGAGCCCTACGAGCAGTACTTC. V gene TRBV12-3 or TRBV12-4 combines with J gene TRBJ2-7; D might be TRBD2 (5 bases). Trimming left V 3 bases short and J 2 bases short, with 11 bases between. This CDR3 has 14 residues.